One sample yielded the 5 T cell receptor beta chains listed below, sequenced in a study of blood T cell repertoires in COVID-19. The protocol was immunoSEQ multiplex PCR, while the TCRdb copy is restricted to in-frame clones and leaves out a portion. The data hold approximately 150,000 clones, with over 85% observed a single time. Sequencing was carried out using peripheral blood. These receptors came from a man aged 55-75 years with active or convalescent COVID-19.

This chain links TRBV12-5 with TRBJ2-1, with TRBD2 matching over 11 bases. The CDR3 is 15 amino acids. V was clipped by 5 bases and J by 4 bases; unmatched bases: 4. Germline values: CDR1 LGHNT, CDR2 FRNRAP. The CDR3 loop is CASGKGLADYNEQFF. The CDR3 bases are TGTGCTAGTGGTAAGGGACTAGCGGATTACAATGAGCAGTTCTTC.

CDR3 residues: CASSKESGQETFNYGYTF. The CDR3 DNA sequence: TGTGCCAGCAGCAAGGAATCTGGACAGGAGACCTTTAACTATGGCTACACCTTC. The genes are TRBV7-9 and TRBJ1-2; 7 nucleotides match TRBD1. The CDR3 spans 18 residues. Germline loops: CDR1 SEHNR, CDR2 FQNEAQ (reference sequence). V lost 5 bases and J lost 1; bases outside the gene matches: 16. The full variable domain, completed using reference TRBV7-9 and TRBJ1-2, is DTGVSQNPRHKITKRGQNVTFRCDPISEHNRLYWYRQTLGQGPEFLTYFQNEAQLEKSRLLSDRFSAERPKGSFSTLEIQRTEQGDSAMYLCASSKESGQETFNYGYTFGSGTRLTVV.

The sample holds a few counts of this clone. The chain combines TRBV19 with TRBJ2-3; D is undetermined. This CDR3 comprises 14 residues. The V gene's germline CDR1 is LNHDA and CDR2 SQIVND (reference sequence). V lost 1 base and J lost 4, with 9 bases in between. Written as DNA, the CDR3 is TGTGCCAGTAGTATAGGTCAGGATGCAGATACGCAGTATTTT. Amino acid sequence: CASSIGQDADTQYF. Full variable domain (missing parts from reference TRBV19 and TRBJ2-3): DGGITQSPKYLFRKEGQNVTLSCEQNLNHDAMYWYRQDPGQGLRLIYYSQIVNDFQKGDIAEGYSVSREKKESFPLTVTSAQKNPTAFYLCASSIGQDADTQYFGPGTRLTVL.

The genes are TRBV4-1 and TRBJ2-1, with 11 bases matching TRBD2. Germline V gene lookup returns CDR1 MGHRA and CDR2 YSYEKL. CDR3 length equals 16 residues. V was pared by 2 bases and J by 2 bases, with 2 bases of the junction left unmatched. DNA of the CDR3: TGCGCCAGCAGCCAAAAGACTAGCGGGGCCTACAATGAGCAGTTCTTC. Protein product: CASSQKTSGAYNEQFF.

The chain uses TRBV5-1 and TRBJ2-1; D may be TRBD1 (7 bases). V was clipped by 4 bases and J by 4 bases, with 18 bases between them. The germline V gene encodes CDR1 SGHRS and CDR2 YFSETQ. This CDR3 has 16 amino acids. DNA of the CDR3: TGCGCCAGCAGCGCCCAATCAGGGGGGATTTACAATGAGCAGTTCTTC. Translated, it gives CASSAQSGGIYNEQFF.